Listed below are T cell receptor beta chains from one sample, sequenced in a study of shared clonotypes between healthy human individuals. Sequencing used immunoSEQ multiplex PCR; TCRdb keeps in-frame clones, though not all of them. The data show hundreds of thousands of clones, with approximately 96% seen just once and 0.11% held by the top ten. The source material was naive CD8+ T cells sorted from blood. Receptors originate from a woman aged 25-40 years in good health. The CDR3 runs from the conserved cysteine through the conserved F or W. Size is stated for part of the rows, as once, few or many counts, or as a class when the clone is expanded.

clone size | V gene | CDR3 protein
once | TRBV6-5 | CASTSLGWGAQGYTF
- | TRBV28 | CASSFRGSNYEQYF
- | TRBV9 | CASSDNKGLAGGEQYF
- | TRBV5-5 | CASSLWTGGDEQYF
- | TRBV27 | CASQRLADTDTQYF
- | TRBV7-9 | CASSLGQDGTEAFF
- | TRBV15 | CATSRVPGSSYEQYF
- | TRBV29-1 | CSVVYLGAEYNEQFF
- | TRBV2 | CASSSDRRYEQYF
- | TRBV19 | CASSITLDRGPLDNEQFF
- | TRBV11-2 | CASSLDLWKATNEQFF
- | TRBV6-1 | CASSPTGDEQYF
- | TRBV15 | CATSRGGASMNTEAFF
- | TRBV19 | CASTPGGHREQYF
- | TRBV28 | CASSFLNGYGYTF
- | TRBV7-9 | CASSSNTEAFF
- | TRBV2 | CASRETGLAGGFDTQYF
- | TRBV27 | CASSLGPKGEQYF
once | TRBV4-1 | CASSQDEHQGAGYGYTF
- | TRBV6-6 | CASSYSDGSTDTQYF
- | TRBV28 | CASSPRWTEETQYF
few | TRBV30 | CAWTGDRYGYTF
once | TRBV9 | CASSDSDWAATGNTIYF
- | TRBV27 | CASSKGQGLKEQYF
- | TRBV5-1 | CASSFALGGLVRDTQYF
- | TRBV5-1 | CASSADSGSIYEQYF
- | TRBV27 | CATAGTSGTSYEQYF
- | TRBV29-1 | CSTLGNYGYTF
- | TRBV6-5 | CASSSTSGRADTQYF
- | TRBV6-5 | CASSYGIQETQYF
- | TRBV5-4 | CASSLAAQETQYF
- | TRBV7-9 | CASSPSLRTDEQYF
- | TRBV27 | CASSYAVSYEQYF
- | TRBV27 | CASGAGGGNQPQHF
- | TRBV15 | CATSRDRGGASEQYF
- | TRBV11-1 | CASSPWGQGAKNIQYF
- | TRBV13 | CASSFLAGGGEQFF
- | TRBV5-6 | CASTMGGGDVRYTF
- | TRBV4-1 | CASSQIPPGPRANIQYF